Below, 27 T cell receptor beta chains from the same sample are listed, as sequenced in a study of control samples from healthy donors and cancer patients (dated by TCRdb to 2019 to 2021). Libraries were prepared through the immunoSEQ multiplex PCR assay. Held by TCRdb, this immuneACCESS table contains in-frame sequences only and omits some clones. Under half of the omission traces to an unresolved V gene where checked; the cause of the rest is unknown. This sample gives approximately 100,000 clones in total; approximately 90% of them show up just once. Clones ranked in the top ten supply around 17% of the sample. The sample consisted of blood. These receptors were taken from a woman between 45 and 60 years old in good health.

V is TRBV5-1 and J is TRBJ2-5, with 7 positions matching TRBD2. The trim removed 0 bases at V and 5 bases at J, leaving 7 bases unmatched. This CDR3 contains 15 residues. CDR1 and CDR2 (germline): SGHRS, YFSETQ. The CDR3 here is CASSLATGRRETQYF. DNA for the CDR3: TGCGCCAGCAGCTTGGCCACCGGGAGGAGGGAGACCCAGTACTTC.

The CDR3 region has the DNA TGTGCCACCAGTGACGGGGTTGGCTACACCTTC. Protein: CATSDGVGYTF. J is TRBJ1-2 and V is TRBV24-1; D gene unclear. CDR3 length equals 11 residues. CDR1 and CDR2 (germline): KGHDR, SFDVKD. V lost 4 bases and J 7 bases, leaving 6 bases between the germline ends.

CDR3 residues: CASSQGLREGRKEKLFF. CDR3 nucleotides: TGCGCCAGCAGCCAAGGCCTCAGGGAGGGAAGGAAAGAAAAACTGTTTTTT. J is TRBJ1-4 and V is TRBV4-1, with a weak D call TRBD1 (5 bases). Germline loops: CDR1 MGHRA, CDR2 YSYEKL. CDR3 size: 17 residues. With 1 base removed from V and 8 bases from J, the gap between germline ends came to 20 bases.

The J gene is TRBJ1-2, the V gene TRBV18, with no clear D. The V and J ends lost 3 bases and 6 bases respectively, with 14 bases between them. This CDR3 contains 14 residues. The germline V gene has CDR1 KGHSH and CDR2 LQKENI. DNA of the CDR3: TGTGCCAGCTCACCCTCCAGTGTACTAGATGGCTACACCTTC. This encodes CASSPSSVLDGYTF.

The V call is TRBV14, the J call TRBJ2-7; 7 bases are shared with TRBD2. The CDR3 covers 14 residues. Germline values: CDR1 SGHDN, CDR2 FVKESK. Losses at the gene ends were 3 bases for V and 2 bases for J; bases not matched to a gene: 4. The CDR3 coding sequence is TGTGCCAGCAGCCAGACGGGAGGTCCCTACGAGCAGTACTTC. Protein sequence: CASSQTGGPYEQYF.

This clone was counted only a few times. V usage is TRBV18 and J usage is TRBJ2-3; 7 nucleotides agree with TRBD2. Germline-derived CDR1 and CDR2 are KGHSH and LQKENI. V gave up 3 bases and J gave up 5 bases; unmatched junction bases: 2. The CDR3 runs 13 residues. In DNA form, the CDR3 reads TGTGCCAGCTCACCGGGGGAGGGAGATACGCAGTATTTT. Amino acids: CASSPGEGDTQYF.

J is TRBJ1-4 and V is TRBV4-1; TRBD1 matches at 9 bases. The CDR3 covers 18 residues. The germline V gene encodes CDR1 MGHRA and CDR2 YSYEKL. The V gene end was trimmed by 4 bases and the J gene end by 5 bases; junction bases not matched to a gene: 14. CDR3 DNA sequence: TGCGCCAGCAGCCCAATTGGGGGTAGGGGACAGGGCAATGAAAAACTGTTTTTT. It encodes CASSPIGGRGQGNEKLFF.

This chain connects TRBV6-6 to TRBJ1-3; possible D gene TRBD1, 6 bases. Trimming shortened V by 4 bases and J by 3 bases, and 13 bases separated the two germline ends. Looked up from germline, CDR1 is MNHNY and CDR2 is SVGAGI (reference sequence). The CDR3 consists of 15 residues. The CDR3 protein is CASSSRGSSGNTIYF. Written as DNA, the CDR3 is TGTGCCAGCAGTTCCAGGGGAAGTAGTGGAAACACCATATATTTT.

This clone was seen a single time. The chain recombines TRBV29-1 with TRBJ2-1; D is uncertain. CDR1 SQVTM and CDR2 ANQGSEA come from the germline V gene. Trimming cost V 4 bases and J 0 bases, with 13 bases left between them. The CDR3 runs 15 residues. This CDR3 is CSVVFGSSSYNEQFF. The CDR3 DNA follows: TGCAGCGTTGTATTCGGGTCTAGCTCCTACAATGAGCAGTTCTTC.

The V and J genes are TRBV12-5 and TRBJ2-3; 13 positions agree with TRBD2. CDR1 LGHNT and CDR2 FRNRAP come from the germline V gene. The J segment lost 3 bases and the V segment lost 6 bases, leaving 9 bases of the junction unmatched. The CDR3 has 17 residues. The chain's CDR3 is CASGPPGLAGATDTQYF. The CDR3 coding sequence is TGTGCTAGTGGCCCTCCCGGACTAGCGGGAGCGACAGATACGCAGTATTTT.

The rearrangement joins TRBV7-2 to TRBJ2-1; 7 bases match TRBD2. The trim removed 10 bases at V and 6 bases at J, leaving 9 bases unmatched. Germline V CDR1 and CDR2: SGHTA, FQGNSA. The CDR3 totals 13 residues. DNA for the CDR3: TGTGCCACCCGGGGCCCGGGGGGCAATGAGCAGTTCTTC. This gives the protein CATRGPGGNEQFF. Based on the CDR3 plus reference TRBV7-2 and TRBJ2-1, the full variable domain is GAGVSQSPSNKVTEKGKDVELRCDPISGHTALYWYRQSLGQGLEFLIYFQGNSAPDKSGLPSDRFSAERTGGSVSTLTIQRTQQEDSAVYLCATRGPGGNEQFFGPGTRLTVL.

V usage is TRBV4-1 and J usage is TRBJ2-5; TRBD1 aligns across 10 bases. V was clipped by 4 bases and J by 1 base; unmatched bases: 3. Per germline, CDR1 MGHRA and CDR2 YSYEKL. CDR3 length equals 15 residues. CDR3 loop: CASSRGTGAQETQYF. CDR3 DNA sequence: TGCGCCAGCAGCCGGGGGACAGGGGCCCAAGAGACCCAGTACTTC.

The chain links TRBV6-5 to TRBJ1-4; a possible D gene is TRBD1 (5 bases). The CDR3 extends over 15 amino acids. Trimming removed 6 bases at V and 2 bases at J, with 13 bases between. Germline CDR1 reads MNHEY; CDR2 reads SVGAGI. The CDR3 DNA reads TGTGCCAGCAGGACCGGGGGGGGGACTAATGAAAAACTGTTTTTT. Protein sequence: CASRTGGGTNEKLFF.

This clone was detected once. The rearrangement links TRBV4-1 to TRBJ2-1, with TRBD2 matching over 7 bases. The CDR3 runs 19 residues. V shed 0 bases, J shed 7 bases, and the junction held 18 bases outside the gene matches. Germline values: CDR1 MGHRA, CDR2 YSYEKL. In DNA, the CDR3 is TGCGCCAGCAGCCAAGATTCGACTAGCAATAAACGCATTACTAATGAGCAGTTCTTC. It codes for CASSQDSTSNKRITNEQFF.

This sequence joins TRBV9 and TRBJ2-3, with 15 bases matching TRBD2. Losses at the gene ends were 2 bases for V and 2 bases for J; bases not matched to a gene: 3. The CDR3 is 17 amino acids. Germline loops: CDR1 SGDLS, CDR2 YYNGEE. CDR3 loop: CASSVRTSGRDTDTQYF. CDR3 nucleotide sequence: TGTGCCAGCAGCGTTCGGACTAGCGGGAGGGACACAGATACGCAGTATTTT.

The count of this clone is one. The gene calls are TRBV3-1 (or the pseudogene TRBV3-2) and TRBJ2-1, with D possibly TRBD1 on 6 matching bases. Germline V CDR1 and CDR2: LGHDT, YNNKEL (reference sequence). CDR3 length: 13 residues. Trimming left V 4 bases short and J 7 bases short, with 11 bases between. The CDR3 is CASSPDSVNEQFF. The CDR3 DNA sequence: TGTGCCAGCAGCCCGGACAGTGTTAATGAGCAGTTCTTC.

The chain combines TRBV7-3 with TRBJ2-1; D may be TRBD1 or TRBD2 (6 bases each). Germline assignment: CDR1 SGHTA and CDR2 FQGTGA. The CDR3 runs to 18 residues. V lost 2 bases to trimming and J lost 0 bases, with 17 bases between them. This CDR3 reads CASSLLPRGESSYNEQFF. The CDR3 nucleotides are TGTGCCAGCAGCTTACTCCCAAGGGGGGAGAGCTCCTACAATGAGCAGTTCTTC.

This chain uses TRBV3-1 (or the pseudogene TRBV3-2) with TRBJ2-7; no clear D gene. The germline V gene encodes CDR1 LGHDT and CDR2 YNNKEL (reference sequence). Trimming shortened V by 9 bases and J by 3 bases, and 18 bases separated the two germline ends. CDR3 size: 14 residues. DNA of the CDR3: TGTGCCAGGTCCGGTTCAGCTCTTTACTACGAGCAGTACGTC. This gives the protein CARSGSALYYEQYV.

CDR3 in DNA: TGCAGTGCCACAAGGGGTTATGGCTACACCTTC. This sequence encodes CSATRGYGYTF. The chain employs TRBV20-1 and TRBJ1-2; the D gene is possibly TRBD1 (5 bases). This CDR3 contains 11 residues. The germline V gene has CDR1 DFQATT and CDR2 SNEGSKA (reference sequence). The V end was cut by 6 bases, the J end by 5 bases, with 10 bases between.

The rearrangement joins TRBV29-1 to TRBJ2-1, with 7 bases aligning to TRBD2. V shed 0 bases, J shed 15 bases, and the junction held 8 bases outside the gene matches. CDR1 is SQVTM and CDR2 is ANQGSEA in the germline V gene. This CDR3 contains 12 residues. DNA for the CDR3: TGCAGCGTTGAAGAAGGCCCGGGACTAAGGTTCTTC. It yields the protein CSVEEGPGLRFF.

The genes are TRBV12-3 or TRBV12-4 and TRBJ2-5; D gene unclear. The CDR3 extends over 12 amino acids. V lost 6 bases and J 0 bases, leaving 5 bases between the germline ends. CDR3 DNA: TGTGCCAGCAGCCCGGACCAAGAGACCCAGTACTTC. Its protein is CASSPDQETQYF.

The CDR3 spells CASSLNPDTQYF. DNA for the CDR3: TGTGCCAGCAGCTTAAATCCAGATACGCAGTATTTT. This chain links TRBV7-3 with TRBJ2-3; D is undetermined. The germline gives CDR1 SGHTA, CDR2 FQGTGA. The CDR3 covers 12 residues. V was trimmed by 1 base and J by 4 bases, leaving 3 bases between them.

CDR3 DNA: TGTGCCAGCAGTTTGCAGGTCAGCAATCAGCCCCAGCATTTT. Protein product: CASSLQVSNQPQHF. This chain links TRBV27 with TRBJ1-5, with D unresolved. V was cut by 3 bases and J by 1 base, with 7 bases left in between. CDR3 length equals 14 residues. CDR1 is MNHEY and CDR2 is SMNVEV in the germline V gene (reference sequence).

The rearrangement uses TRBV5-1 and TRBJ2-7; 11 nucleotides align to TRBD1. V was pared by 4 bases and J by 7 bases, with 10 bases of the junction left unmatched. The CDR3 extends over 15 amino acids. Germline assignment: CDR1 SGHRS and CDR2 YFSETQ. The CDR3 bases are TGCGCCAGCAGCAGAGGGACAGGGGGATTGGATGAGCAGTACTTC. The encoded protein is CASSRGTGGLDEQYF.

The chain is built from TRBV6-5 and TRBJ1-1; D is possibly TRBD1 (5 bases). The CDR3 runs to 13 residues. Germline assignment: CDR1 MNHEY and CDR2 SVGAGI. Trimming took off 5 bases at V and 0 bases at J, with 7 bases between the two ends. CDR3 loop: CASSPGVNTEAFF. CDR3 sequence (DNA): TGTGCCAGCAGTCCGGGGGTGAACACTGAAGCTTTCTTT.

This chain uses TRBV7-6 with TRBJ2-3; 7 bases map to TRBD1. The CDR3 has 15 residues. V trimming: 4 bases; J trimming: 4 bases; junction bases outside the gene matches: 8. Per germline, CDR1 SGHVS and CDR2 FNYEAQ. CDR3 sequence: CASSSLTGKADTQYF. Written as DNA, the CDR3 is TGTGCCAGCAGCTCTCTGACAGGGAAGGCAGATACGCAGTATTTT.

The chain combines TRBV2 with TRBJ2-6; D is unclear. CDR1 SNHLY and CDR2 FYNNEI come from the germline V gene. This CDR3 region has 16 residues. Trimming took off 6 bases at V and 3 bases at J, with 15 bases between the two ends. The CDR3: CASSLIRAGGANVLTF. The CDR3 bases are TGTGCCAGCAGCTTAATCCGGGCAGGTGGGGCCAACGTCCTGACTTTC.